The 16 T cell receptor beta chains given below trace back to one sample, sequenced in a study of cytomegalovirus exposure and HLA in healthy donors. The table came from immunoSEQ multiplex PCR; TCRdb's copy has only in-frame clones and leaves some out. This table has 250,000 to 400,000 clones, approximately 91% appearing once. The sample comprised PBMCs. The receptor source for this set is a man aged 30 to 39 in good health and CMV-seronegative.

The V gene is TRBV9, the J gene TRBJ1-6; 7 bases match TRBD1. Looked up from germline, CDR1 is SGDLS and CDR2 is YYNGEE. The CDR3 covers 16 residues. Unmatched junction bases numbered 7, after V lost 5 bases and J lost 2 bases. The CDR3 sequence is CASRRGGDTYNSPLHF. DNA for the CDR3: TGTGCCAGCAGGAGAGGGGGCGATACCTATAATTCACCCCTCCACTTT.

V gene TRBV18 combines with J gene TRBJ2-1, with TRBD1 matching 7 bases. The V gene end was trimmed by 0 bases and the J gene end by 0 bases; junction bases not matched to a gene: 2. Germline CDR1 reads KGHSH; CDR2 reads LQKENI. The CDR3 is 16 amino acids. CDR3 loop: CASSPPGQSSYNEQFF. The CDR3 coding sequence is TGTGCCAGCTCACCACCGGGACAGAGCTCCTACAATGAGCAGTTCTTC.

The gene calls are TRBV10-2 and TRBJ2-3; 9 bases map to TRBD2. The germline gives CDR1 WSHSY, CDR2 SAAADI. This CDR3 is 16 amino acids long. V shed 3 bases and J 6 bases; nucleotides not matched to a gene: 10. The CDR3 DNA follows: TGCGCCAGCAGTGAAGGGAATAGCGGGGGTGCTGATACGCAGTATTTT. Translating gives CASSEGNSGGADTQYF.

The chain joins TRBV6-1 to TRBJ2-1; 12 bases agree with TRBD2. This CDR3 is 15 amino acids long. Germline lookup yields CDR1 MNHNS and CDR2 SASEGT. Trimming cost V 3 bases and J 8 bases; bases outside gene matches: 5. The CDR3 DNA sequence: TGTGCCAGCAGTGATCGGACTAGCGGGGTGTATGAGCAGTTCTTC. Translated, it gives CASSDRTSGVYEQFF.

The rearrangement uses TRBV5-6 and TRBJ1-1; D not certain. The germline gives CDR1 SGHDT, CDR2 YYEEEE. CDR3 size: 16 residues. V shed 1 base and J shed 4 bases, with 17 bases lying between them. The CDR3 is CASSLLGVTAITEAFF. In nucleotides, the CDR3 is TGTGCCAGCAGCTTGTTGGGCGTTACAGCAATCACTGAAGCTTTCTTT.

The rearrangement links TRBV11-2 to TRBJ1-2; 8 positions agree with TRBD1. V was clipped by 5 bases and J by 2 bases; unmatched bases: 1. Germline assignment: CDR1 SGHAT and CDR2 FQNNGV. The CDR3 is 13 amino acids. The chain's CDR3 is CASSRDRNYGYTF. The DNA for the CDR3 is TGTGCCAGCAGCCGGGACAGGAACTATGGCTACACCTTC.

The V call is TRBV10-3, the J call TRBJ1-6; possibly TRBD1 for D (6 bases). The CDR3 extends over 15 amino acids. The germline gives CDR1 ENHRY, CDR2 SYGVKD. V was clipped by 0 bases and J by 7 bases, with 10 bases between them. CDR3 sequence (DNA): TGTGCCATCAGTGAGTCAGGACAGCTCAATTCACCCCTCCACTTT. Its protein product is CAISESGQLNSPLHF.

The chain is built from TRBV13 and TRBJ1-1; D is perhaps TRBD1 (6 bases). The CDR3 is 15 amino acids. Germline CDR1 reads PRHDT; CDR2 reads FYEKMQ (reference sequence). The V end was cut by 5 bases, the J end by 1 base, with 14 bases between. The chain's CDR3 is CASSKQGRGNTEAFF. CDR3 DNA sequence: TGTGCCAGCAGCAAGCAGGGGAGGGGGAACACTGAAGCTTTCTTT.

The chain joins TRBV27 to TRBJ1-2, with D uncertain. The CDR3 has 13 residues. Germline V gene lookup returns CDR1 MNHEY and CDR2 SMNVEV (reference sequence). With 6 bases removed from V and 4 bases from J, the gap between germline ends came to 12 bases. The CDR3 DNA is TGTGCCAGCAGACCCGCGGGATTCTATGGCTACACCTTC. Translated, it gives CASRPAGFYGYTF.

This clone was counted a single time. Other DNA sequences from this sample encode an identical CDR3 as well. V and J are TRBV11-2 and TRBJ2-7; D remains ambiguous. V was shortened by 0 bases and J by 0 bases, with 9 bases between the two germline ends. Germline CDR1 SGHAT, CDR2 FQNNGV. This CDR3 is built from 15 residues. The CDR3 DNA reads TGTGCCAGCAGCTTAGATGGAGTACCCTCCTACGAGCAGTACTTC. Translating it yields CASSLDGVPSYEQYF.

The J gene is TRBJ2-7, the V gene TRBV30; D is perhaps TRBD2 (6 bases). The CDR3 is 16 amino acids. Germline CDR1 is GTSNPN and CDR2 is SVGIG (reference sequence). The V and J ends lost 0 bases and 2 bases respectively, with 17 bases between them. CDR3 residues: CAWSVSLWTTAYEQYF. As DNA, the CDR3 is TGTGCCTGGAGTGTATCTCTTTGGACTACCGCCTACGAGCAGTACTTC.

CDR3 in amino acids: CASSDPAPSGGETQYF. Written as DNA, the CDR3 is TGCGCCAGCAGTGACCCCGCCCCTAGCGGGGGGGAGACCCAGTACTTC. The chain joins TRBV10-2 to TRBJ2-5; TRBD2 matches at 11 bases. V lost 3 bases to trimming and J lost 5 bases; unmatched junction nucleotides: 8. CDR3 length equals 16 residues. Germline values: CDR1 WSHSY, CDR2 SAAADI.

This clone showed up just once. V usage is TRBV5-6 and J usage is TRBJ2-5; 8 bases agree with TRBD2. The CDR3 is made up of 17 amino acids. Germline trimming cut 1 base from V and 0 bases from J; bases unmatched to any gene: 8. Germline values: CDR1 SGHDT, CDR2 YYEEEE. The CDR3 DNA follows: TGTGCCAGCAGCTTGTTTGCGGGCGGGGGGTACCAAGAGACCCAGTACTTC. Translating gives CASSLFAGGGYQETQYF.

The sample holds a few counts of this clone. The genes are TRBV14 and TRBJ2-7, with D perhaps matching TRBD1 (7 bases). The CDR3 totals 14 residues. V lost 4 bases, J lost 0 bases, and 10 bases lay in between. Per the germline V gene, CDR1 is SGHDN and CDR2 is FVKESK. CDR3 loop: CASSPGGFSYEQYF. In DNA form, the CDR3 reads TGTGCCAGCAGCCCAGGGGGGTTCTCCTACGAGCAGTACTTC.

Only a few counts were recorded for this clone. The chain recombines TRBV10-3 with TRBJ1-1, with 11 nucleotides matching TRBD1. The length of the CDR3 is 18 residues. V was clipped by 0 bases and J by 0 bases; unmatched bases: 6. The germline gives CDR1 ENHRY, CDR2 SYGVKD. For the CDR3, the DNA is TGTGCCATCAGTGAGTCGGGACAGGGGGTGTCAATGAACACTGAAGCTTTCTTT. Encoded protein: CAISESGQGVSMNTEAFF.

The chain uses TRBV6-1 and TRBJ1-5, with 8 bases matching TRBD1. The germline CDR1 and CDR2 sequences are MNHNS and SASEGT. This CDR3 is 15 amino acids long. V was clipped by 5 bases and J by 6 bases; unmatched bases: 9. The CDR3 region is CASSRPDRVSQPQHF. The CDR3, as DNA: TGTGCCAGCAGTCGCCCGGACAGGGTGAGTCAGCCCCAGCATTTT.